One sample yielded the 13 T cell receptor beta chains listed below, sequenced in a study of T cell changes during pregnancy in multiple sclerosis. Sequencing was performed with immunoSEQ multiplex PCR; in TCRdb, only in-frame clones are kept and a portion is missing. The sample yields 60,000 or so clones, approximately 92% seen once. Sequencing was performed on CD4+ T cells from peripheral blood mononuclear cells, taken before pregnancy. All receptors come from a female donor with multiple sclerosis, enrolled in a pregnancy study.

In this sample, this clone turned up once. V is TRBV10-3 and J is TRBJ2-6; TRBD2 is a possible D gene (6 bases). The CDR3 is made up of 15 amino acids. Germline CDR1 reads ENHRY; CDR2 reads SYGVKD. V dropped 7 bases and J dropped 4 bases, with 14 bases sitting between them. The CDR3 loop is CAIKGEAEGANVLTF. CDR3 sequence (DNA): TGTGCCATCAAAGGGGAGGCGGAGGGGGCCAACGTCCTGACTTTC.

The genes are TRBV7-3 and TRBJ2-7, with 14 bases identical to TRBD2. The germline V gene encodes CDR1 SGHTA and CDR2 FQGTGA. The CDR3 consists of 18 residues. V gave up 4 bases and J gave up 3 bases; unmatched junction bases: 11. CDR3 sequence (DNA): TGTGCCAGCAGCTGTGCGGGACTAGCGGGAGAGTTGGGCTACGAGCAGTACTTC. Its translation: CASSCAGLAGELGYEQYF.

The chain carries TRBV2 and TRBJ2-1; TRBD2 matches at 11 bases. The CDR3 has 12 residues. V was pared by 7 bases and J by 14 bases, with 7 bases of the junction left unmatched. Germline V gives CDR1 SNHLY, CDR2 FYNNEI. As DNA, the CDR3 is TGTGCCAGCACCCCTAGCGGGAGGTTAAAGTTCTTC. It yields the protein CASTPSGRLKFF.

The genes are TRBV28 and TRBJ1-5; D is possibly TRBD1 (5 bases). Trimming cost V 5 bases and J 1 base, with 9 bases left between them. CDR1 is MDHEN, CDR2 SYDVKM, per germline. CDR3 length: 14 amino acids. The CDR3 bases are TGTGCCAGCAGTGAAAGGGGAAGCAATCAGCCCCAGCATTTT. The encoded protein is CASSERGSNQPQHF.

This clone was observed a few times. The DNA of the CDR3 is TGTGCCAGCAGACAATGGACAGGTGAAAGCTCTGGGGCCAACGTCCTGACTTTC. Translation gives CASRQWTGESSGANVLTF. The J gene is TRBJ2-6, the V gene TRBV5-4; 7 bases agree with TRBD1. The CDR3 consists of 18 residues. From germline, CDR1 is SGHNT and CDR2 YYREEE (reference sequence). V gave up 5 bases and J gave up 0 bases; unmatched junction bases: 11.

The chain combines TRBV7-9 with TRBJ1-4; a weak D match, TRBD1 (5 bases). This CDR3 has 15 residues. Per germline, CDR1 SEHNR and CDR2 FQNEAQ (reference sequence). V was cut by 5 bases and J by 3 bases, with 13 bases left in between. The CDR3 sequence: CASSAARDPNEKLFF. The CDR3 nucleotides read TGTGCCAGCAGCGCAGCCAGGGATCCTAATGAAAAACTGTTTTTT. Looking up the rest from reference TRBV7-9 and TRBJ1-4 gives the full variable domain: DTGVSQNPRHKITKRGQNVTFRCDPISEHNRLYWYRQTLGQGPEFLTYFQNEAQLEKSRLLSDRFSAERPKGSFSTLEIQRTEQGDSAMYLCASSAARDPNEKLFFGSGTQLSVL.

The chain links TRBV5-1 to TRBJ2-5; 9 nucleotides line up with TRBD2. Gene TRBJ2-7 matches the end of the DNA better, so the J call may be wrong. The length of the CDR3 is 20 residues. Germline-derived CDR1 and CDR2 are SGHRS and YFSETQ. CDR3 loop: CASSLKFVVTREGPSYEQYF. The DNA of the CDR3 is TGCGCCAGCAGCTTGAAGTTTGTTGTTACGCGGGAGGGCCCCTCCTACGAGCAGTACTTC.

This chain uses TRBV6-5 with TRBJ1-2, with 7 bases fitting TRBD1. The V gene end was trimmed by 5 bases and the J gene end by 8 bases; junction bases not matched to a gene: 14. Per germline, CDR1 MNHEY and CDR2 SVGAGI. The CDR3 totals 15 residues. The CDR3 region has the DNA TGTGCCAGCAGTACCCGAGGGGGACAGCTCACGGGCTACACCTTC. Amino acids: CASSTRGGQLTGYTF.

The chain carries TRBV15 and TRBJ1-2, with D possibly being TRBD1 (5 bases). The germline V gene has CDR1 LNHNV and CDR2 YYDKDF (reference sequence). The V end lost 0 bases, the J end lost 5 bases, and 13 bases lay between the germline ends. The CDR3 has 15 amino acids. For the CDR3, the DNA is TGTGCCACCAGCAGAGATGAGCGGGGGGGTTATGGCTACACCTTC. Protein: CATSRDERGGYGYTF.

DNA of the CDR3: TGTGCCAGTAGTATCGGCAGGACGAACACCGGGGAGCTGTTTTTT. Translated, it gives CASSIGRTNTGELFF. The rearrangement links TRBV19 to TRBJ2-2; D not certain. There are 15 residues in the CDR3. Germline lookup yields CDR1 LNHDA and CDR2 SQIVND (reference sequence). Trimming took 3 bases from V and 0 from J, leaving 8 bases between them.

The chain has TRBV11-2 and TRBJ2-1, with 11 bases aligning to TRBD1. There are 15 residues in the CDR3. The V gene end was trimmed by 3 bases and the J gene end by 9 bases; junction bases not matched to a gene: 7. Germline loops: CDR1 SGHAT, CDR2 FQNNGV. CDR3 sequence (DNA): TGTGCCAGCAGCTTCTTGGGACAGGGGGGCAGTGAGCAGTTCTTC. Translating gives CASSFLGQGGSEQFF.

The V and J genes are TRBV7-2 and TRBJ2-1; D is possibly TRBD2 (6 bases). Trimming pared 5 bases from V and 7 bases from J, leaving 15 bases between. This CDR3 region has 14 residues. Germline lookup yields CDR1 SGHTA and CDR2 FQGNSA. CDR3 protein: CASSPLLATNEQFF. CDR3 in DNA: TGTGCCAGCAGCCCCCTCCTAGCGACGAATGAGCAGTTCTTC.

DNA of the CDR3: TGTGCCAGCGCCGGACGCCCGGAGGGCTATGGCTACACCTTC. Its translation is CASAGRPEGYGYTF. This chain links TRBV30 with TRBJ1-2, with D uncertain. V was pared by 8 bases and J by 4 bases, with 20 bases between. Germline V gives CDR1 GTSNPN, CDR2 SVGIG (reference sequence). The CDR3 runs to 14 residues.